The TCR beta chain under discussion was sequenced for a study of blood T cell repertoires in COVID-19. At the level of the study: COVID-19 samples from acute and convalescent phases originated in the United States, Italy and Spain.

CDR1 is MNHNS, CDR2 SASEGT, per germline. V lost 2 bases and J lost 1, with 6 bases in between. The CDR3 sequence is 14 residues long. Participants, 18 to 89 years old, spanned approximately 25 US areas. Either two negative PCRs, clearance, or symptom resolution qualified Cohort 3 donors as recovered. TCRdb's copy holds only in-frame clones and misses some; the assay was immunoSEQ multiplex PCR. Of under 300,000 clones listed, under 90% are singletons. This sequence joins TRBV6-1 and TRBJ2-1, with D uncertain. The specimen was PBMCs or T cells enriched from blood (not recorded which). The origin of this receptor is a young man who had recovered from COVID-19. CDR3 sequence reads: CASSESGSYNEQFF. The DNA for the CDR3 is TGTGCCAGCAGTGAATCAGGATCCTACAATGAGCAGTTCTTC.